Sequencing of this T cell receptor (beta chain) was carried out in a study of T-cell reconstitution after alpha-beta-depleted transplantation in children. The CDR3 consists of 11 residues. As it was prepared, the TCRbeta library received unique molecular identifiers. TCRdb processed the PCR reads anew with MiXCR; each CDR3 protein has one entry. The table shows about 500,000 distinct CDR3 sequences, with roughly an eighth occurring only once. This clonotype was obtained from a female patient under 10 years old who had a stem cell transplant for aplastic anemia, so the T cells may come from the graft donor. The sequenced sample was PBMCs, mostly from graft donor cells, obtained 180 days after TCRalphabeta/CD19-depleted stem cell transplant. The chain is built from TRBV21-1 and TRBJ2-7. TRBV21-1 is tagged as a pseudogene. CDR3 DNA: TGTGCCAGATACCCCGCCTACGAGCAGTACGTC. It codes for CARYPAYEQYV.